This TCR beta chain was documented in a study of regulatory T cells in long-lasting Graves disease. The overall study: Graves' patients, diagnosed recently, had received antithyroid drugs under 3 months. Overall study findings and caveats: Favoring TRBV28, TRBJ1-2 and TRBJ2-5 was a feature seen in persistent disease.

Arm-PCR with iRepertoire HTBI primers amplified the CDR3 regions for these TCR beta libraries. In TCRdb, the multiplex PCR reads were re-called with MiXCR into one record per CDR3 protein. The sample includes 550,000 or so distinct CDR3 sequences, 12% of them seen just once. This clonotype was recorded many times. Its specificity is not known. The time point denotes: newly diagnosed GD, antithyroid drugs for less than 3 months. PBMC-derived RNA was used for the TCR library. Graves' disease diagnosis relied on American Thyroid Association guidelines. The V gene's germline CDR1 is SGHAT and CDR2 FQDESV (reference sequence). This CDR3 spans 18 amino acids. The V gene end was trimmed by 2 bases and the J gene end by 0 bases; junction bases not matched to a gene: 9. These data were likewise used in another study, on T cells in Graves' hyperthyroidism and ophthalmopathy. This second study says: When the TCR CDR3 underwent first-round RT-PCR, the HTBI primer set was used.

The sequenced sample was peripheral blood mononuclear cells (PBMCs), obtained at new diagnosis, from a patient treated with antithyroid drugs. The clonotype originates from a woman aged 25 to 39 with Graves disease. The chain is built from TRBV11-1 and TRBJ2-1; TRBD2 matches 8 bases. CDR3 in amino acids: CASSLILAEYSSYNEQFF. The CDR3 DNA is TGTGCCAGCAGCTTAATACTAGCGGAGTATAGCTCCTACAATGAGCAGTTCTTC.